These 3 T cell receptor beta chains came from one sample sequenced in a study of cytomegalovirus exposure and HLA in healthy donors. PCR primers comprised 60 Vbeta and 13 Jbeta primers. Data came from immunoSEQ multiplex PCR; TCRdb stores just in-frame clones and leaves some out. Of tens of thousands of clones in the sample, about 73% were seen once. Sequencing was performed on PBMCs. The receptors were gathered from a woman in her thirties or forties in good health and CMV-seropositive.

The V call is TRBV7-9, the J call TRBJ1-4; D call uncertain. Germline loops: CDR1 SEHNR, CDR2 FQNEAQ (reference sequence). Trimming cost V 3 bases and J 3 bases, with 11 bases left between them. This CDR3 has 15 amino acids. The chain's CDR3 is CASSFSPSANEKLFF. As DNA, the CDR3 is TGTGCCAGCAGCTTTTCGCCCTCGGCTAATGAAAAACTGTTTTTT.

The CDR3 region is CASTLAVGPYEQYF. CDR3 DNA: TGTGCCAGCACGCTAGCAGTCGGACCCTACGAGCAGTACTTC. The chain has TRBV7-2 and TRBJ2-7; D might be TRBD2 (5 bases). V lost 7 bases, J lost 2 bases, and 15 bases lay in between. The CDR3 length is 14 residues. Germline V gene lookup returns CDR1 SGHTA and CDR2 FQGNSA.

The chain joins TRBV6-5 to TRBJ2-2; TRBD2 matches at 9 bases. This CDR3 is built from 16 residues. The V gene's germline CDR1 is MNHEY and CDR2 SVGAGI. The V segment lost 0 bases and the J segment 7 bases; nucleotides outside the gene matches: 6. The CDR3 sequence is CASSYSLVAGDGELFF. The DNA for the CDR3 is TGTGCCAGCAGTTACTCCTTGGTAGCGGGAGACGGGGAGCTGTTTTTT.